Below, 2 T cell receptor beta chains from the same sample are listed, as sequenced in a study of blood T cell repertoires in COVID-19. The method was immunoSEQ multiplex PCR; TCRdb's version includes in-frame clones alone and lacks a portion of them. Found here are fewer than 15,000 clones, around 87% of them singletons; the top ten hold about 33%. What was sequenced was peripheral blood. The receptors originated from a human donor in a cohort sampled during active COVID-19.

This chain uses TRBV4-3 with TRBJ2-7; the match to TRBD1 covers 11 bases. The CDR3 is 15 residues long. V dropped 4 bases and J dropped 3; count of bases not matched to a gene: 5. CDR1 and CDR2 from the germline V gene are LGHNA and YSLEER. Here the CDR3 DNA reads TGCGCCAGCAGCCGGGGACAGGGGGAGGTCTACGAGCAGTACTTC. Encoded protein: CASSRGQGEVYEQYF.

The rearrangement joins TRBV11-2 to TRBJ1-5; D gene ambiguous. Trimming removed 6 bases from V and 3 bases from J, with 9 bases in between. This CDR3 has 13 residues. CDR1 SGHAT and CDR2 FQNNGV come from the germline V gene. CDR3 region: CASSRHVNQPQHF. In DNA form, the CDR3 reads TGTGCCAGCAGTCGACACGTCAATCAGCCCCAGCATTTT. The variable domain in full, with the rest retrieved from reference TRBV11-2 and TRBJ1-5, is EAGVAQSPRYKIIEKRQSVAFWCNPISGHATLYWYQQILGQGPKLLIQFQNNGVVDDSQLPKDRFSAERLKGVDSTLKIQPAKLEDSAVYLCASSRHVNQPQHFGDGTRLSIL.